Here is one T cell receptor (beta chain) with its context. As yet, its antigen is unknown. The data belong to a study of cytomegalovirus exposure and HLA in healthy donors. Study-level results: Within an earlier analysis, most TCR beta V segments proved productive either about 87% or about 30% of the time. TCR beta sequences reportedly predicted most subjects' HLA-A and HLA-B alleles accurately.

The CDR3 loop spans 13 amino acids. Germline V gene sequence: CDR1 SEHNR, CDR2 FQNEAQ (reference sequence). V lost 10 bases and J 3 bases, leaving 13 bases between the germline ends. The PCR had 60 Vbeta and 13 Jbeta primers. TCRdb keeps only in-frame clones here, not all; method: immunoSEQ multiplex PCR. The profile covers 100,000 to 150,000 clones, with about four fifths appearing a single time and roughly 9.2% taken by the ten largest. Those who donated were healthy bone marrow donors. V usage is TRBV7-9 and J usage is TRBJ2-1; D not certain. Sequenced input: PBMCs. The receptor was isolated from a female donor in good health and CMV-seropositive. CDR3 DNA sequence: TGTGCCACCTCTTGGGCAGGCTACAATGAGCAGTTCTTC. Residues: CATSWAGYNEQFF.